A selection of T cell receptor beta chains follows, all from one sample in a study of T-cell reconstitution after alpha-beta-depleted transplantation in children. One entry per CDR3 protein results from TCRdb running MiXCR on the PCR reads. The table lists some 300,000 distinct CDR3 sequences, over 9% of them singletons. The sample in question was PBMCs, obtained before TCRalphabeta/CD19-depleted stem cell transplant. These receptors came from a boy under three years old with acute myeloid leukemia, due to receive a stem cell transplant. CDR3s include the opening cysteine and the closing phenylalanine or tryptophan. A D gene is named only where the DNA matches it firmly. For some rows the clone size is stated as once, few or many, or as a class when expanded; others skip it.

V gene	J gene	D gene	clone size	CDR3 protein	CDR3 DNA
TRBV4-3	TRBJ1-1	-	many	CASSQVEGITEAFF	TGCGCCAGCAGCCAAGTAGAGGGTATCACTGAAGCTTTCTTT
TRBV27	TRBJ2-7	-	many	CASSEVADSSYEQYF	TGTGCCAGCAGTGAGGTGGCCGATAGCTCCTACGAGCAGTACTTC
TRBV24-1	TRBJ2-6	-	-	CATSDLDVRGAGANVLTF	TGTGCCACCAGTGATTTGGACGTGCGGGGTGCTGGGGCCAACGTCCTGACTTTC
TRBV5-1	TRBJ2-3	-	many	CASSLLGQGTDTQYF	TGCGCCAGCAGCTTACTAGGACAAGGGACAGATACGCAGTATTTT
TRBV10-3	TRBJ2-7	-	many	CAIRRGHEQYF	TGTGCCATCCGCAGGGGCCACGAGCAGTACTTC
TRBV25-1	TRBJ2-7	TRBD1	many	CASSEYFVGLGQEYEQYF	TGTGCCAGCAGTGAATATTTCGTTGGGCTGGGACAGGAGTACGAGCAGTACTTC
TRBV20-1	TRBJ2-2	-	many	CSARARGNTGELFF	TGCAGTGCCCGAGCCAGGGGGAACACCGGGGAGCTGTTTTTT
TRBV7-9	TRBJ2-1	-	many	CASSLIYNEQFF	TGTGCCAGCAGCTTAATTTACAATGAGCAGTTCTTC
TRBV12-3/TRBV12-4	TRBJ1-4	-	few	CASSWGRNEKLFF	TGTGCCAGCAGCTGGGGACGGAATGAAAAACTGTTTTTT
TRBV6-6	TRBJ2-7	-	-	CASTFKGHEQYF	TGTGCCAGCACCTTCAAGGGCCACGAGCAGTACTTC
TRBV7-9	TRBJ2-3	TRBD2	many	CASSQLAGGLDTQYF	TGTGCCAGCAGCCAACTAGCGGGAGGTCTTGATACGCAGTATTTT
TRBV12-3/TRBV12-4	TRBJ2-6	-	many	CASSFGGNSGANVLTF	TGTGCCAGCAGTTTCGGGGGTAACTCTGGGGCCAACGTCCTGACTTTC
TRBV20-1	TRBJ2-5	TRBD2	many	CSAPGLAQETQYF	TGCAGTGCTCCGGGACTAGCTCAAGAGACCCAGTACTTC
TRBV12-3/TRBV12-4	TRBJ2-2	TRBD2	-	CASSSTLLLARPNTGELFF	TGTGCCAGCAGTTCTACCCTCCTACTAGCGAGACCGAACACCGGGGAGCTGTTTTTT
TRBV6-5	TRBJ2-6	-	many	CASSFVPSIKANVLTF	TGTGCCAGCAGTTTTGTCCCCTCGATAAAGGCCAACGTCCTGACTTTC
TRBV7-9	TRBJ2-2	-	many	CASSLEAENTGELFF	TGTGCCAGCAGCTTAGAAGCAGAGAACACCGGGGAGCTGTTTTTT
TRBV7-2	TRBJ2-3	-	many	CASSLGGMDTQYF	TGTGCCAGCAGCTTAGGGGGCATGGATACGCAGTATTTT
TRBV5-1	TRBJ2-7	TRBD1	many	CASSLYRGTYEQYF	TGCGCCAGCAGCTTGTACAGGGGGACCTACGAGCAGTACTTC
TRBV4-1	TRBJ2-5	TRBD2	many	CASSPRTSPEETQYF	TGCGCCAGCAGCCCCAGGACTAGCCCGGAAGAGACCCAGTACTTC
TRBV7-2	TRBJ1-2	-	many	CASSLAGDYGYTF	TGTGCCAGCAGCTTAGCAGGGGACTATGGCTACACCTTC
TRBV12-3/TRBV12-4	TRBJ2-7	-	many	CASRVRDGAYEQYF	TGTGCCAGCAGGGTTAGGGACGGCGCCTACGAGCAGTACTTC
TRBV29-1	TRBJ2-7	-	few	CSVERWRGHEQYF	TGCAGCGTTGAAAGGTGGCGAGGACACGAGCAGTACTTC
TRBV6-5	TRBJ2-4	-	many	CASSYRPAVAKNIQYF	TGTGCCAGCAGTTACCGCCCGGCCGTAGCCAAAAACATTCAGTACTTC
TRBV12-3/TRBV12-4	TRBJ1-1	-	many	CASSLEAGFTEAFF	TGTGCCAGCAGTTTAGAGGCGGGTTTCACTGAAGCTTTCTTT
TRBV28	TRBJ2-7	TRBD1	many	CASSLDRAEQYF	TGTGCCAGCAGTTTAGACAGGGCGGAGCAGTACTTC
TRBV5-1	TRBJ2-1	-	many	CASSLSNEQFF	TGTGCCAGCAGCTTATCCAATGAGCAGTTCTTC
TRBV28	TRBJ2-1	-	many	CASSLPIAVPSYNEQFF	TGTGCCAGCAGTTTGCCAATAGCGGTTCCTTCCTACAATGAGCAGTTCTTC
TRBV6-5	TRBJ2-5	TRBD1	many	CASSYRDRNQETQYF	TGTGCCAGCAGTTACCGGGACAGGAATCAAGAGACCCAGTACTTC
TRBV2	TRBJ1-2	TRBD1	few	CASSDPRRGQEGGYTF	TGTGCCAGCAGTGACCCTCGCAGGGGGCAAGAGGGTGGCTACACCTTC
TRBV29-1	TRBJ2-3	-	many	CTSVGHSTDTQYF	TGCACCTCGGTGGGACACAGCACAGATACGCAGTATTTT
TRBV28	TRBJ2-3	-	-	CASSSAGTPSTDTQYF	TGTGCCAGCAGCAGTGCCGGGACCCCTAGCACAGATACGCAGTATTTT
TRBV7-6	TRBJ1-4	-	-	CASSYEPANEKLFF	TGTGCCAGCAGCTATGAGCCGGCTAATGAAAAACTGTTTTTT
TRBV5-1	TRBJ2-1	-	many	CASSWTPYNEQFF	TGCGCCAGCAGTTGGACGCCTTACAATGAGCAGTTCTTC
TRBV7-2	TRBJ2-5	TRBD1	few	CASSSGGYETQYF	TGTGCCAGCAGTTCAGGGGGTTATGAGACCCAGTACTTC
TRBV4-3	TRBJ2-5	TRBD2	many	CASSQGPTSGAQETQYF	TGCGCCAGCAGCCAAGGCCCGACTAGCGGGGCCCAAGAGACCCAGTACTTC
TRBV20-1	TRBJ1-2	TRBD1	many	CSARGTGGGGYGYTF	TGCAGTGCTAGGGGGACAGGGGGCGGTGGCTATGGCTACACCTTC
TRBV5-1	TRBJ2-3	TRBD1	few	CASSLGQVDPDTQYF	TGCGCCAGCAGTCTCGGACAGGTCGACCCAGATACGCAGTATTTT
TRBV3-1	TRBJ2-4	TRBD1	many	CASSPRDRGSYIQYF	TGTGCCAGCAGCCCCCGGGACAGGGGGTCGTACATTCAGTACTTC
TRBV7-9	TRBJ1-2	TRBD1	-	CASSLGGQALDGYTF	TGTGCCAGCAGCTTAGGGGGACAGGCTTTGGATGGCTACACCTTC
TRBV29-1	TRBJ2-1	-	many	CSVERGEVKQFF	TGCAGCGTTGAAAGGGGGGAGGTGAAGCAGTTCTTC
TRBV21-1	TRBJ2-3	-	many	CASSKTPDTQYF	TGTGCCAGCAGCAAAACCCCGGATACGCAGTATTTT
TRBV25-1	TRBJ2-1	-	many	CASSESGLSSYNEQFF	TGTGCCAGCAGTGAATCAGGGTTAAGCTCCTACAATGAGCAGTTCTTC
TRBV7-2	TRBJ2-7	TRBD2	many	CASSTHGGGAWYEQYF	TGTGCCAGCAGCACTCATGGCGGGGGGGCCTGGTACGAGCAGTACTTC
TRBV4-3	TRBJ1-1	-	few	CASSQDPTRGEAFF	TGCGCCAGCAGCCAAGACCCGACAAGGGGAGAAGCTTTCTTT
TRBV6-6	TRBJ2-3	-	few	CASSYGGTDTQYF	TGTGCCAGCAGTTACGGGGGTACAGATACGCAGTATTTT
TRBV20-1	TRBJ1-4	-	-	CSARARGEKLFF	TGCAGTGCTAGAGCGCGAGGGGAAAAACTGTTTTTT
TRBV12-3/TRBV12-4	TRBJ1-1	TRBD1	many	CASSLGDRGTEAFF	TGTGCCAGCAGTTTGGGTGACAGGGGCACTGAAGCTTTCTTT
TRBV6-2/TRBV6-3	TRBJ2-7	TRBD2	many	CASSGLAGVGGKYF	TGTGCCAGCTCCGGACTAGCGGGAGTAGGAGGCAAGTACTTC
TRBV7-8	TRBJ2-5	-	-	CASSSLVRETQYF	TGTGCCAGCAGCTCCCTAGTGAGGGAGACCCAGTACTTC
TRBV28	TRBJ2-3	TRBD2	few	CASSPGRAGGTDTQYF	TGTGCCAGCAGTCCGGGTCGAGCGGGGGGCACAGATACGCAGTATTTT
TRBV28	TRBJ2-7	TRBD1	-	CASRDSRSVGNEQYF	TGTGCCAGCCGGGACAGCAGGAGTGTTGGGAACGAGCAGTACTTC
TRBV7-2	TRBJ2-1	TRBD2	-	CASSLGGLAGKNEQFF	TGTGCCAGCAGCTTAGGGGGACTAGCGGGAAAGAATGAGCAGTTCTTC
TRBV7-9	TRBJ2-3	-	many	CASRSGGETDTQYF	TGTGCCAGCAGAAGCGGAGGGGAGACAGATACGCAGTATTTT
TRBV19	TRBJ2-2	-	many	CASIKGNSGELFF	TGTGCCAGTATTAAGGGAAATAGCGGGGAGCTGTTTTTT